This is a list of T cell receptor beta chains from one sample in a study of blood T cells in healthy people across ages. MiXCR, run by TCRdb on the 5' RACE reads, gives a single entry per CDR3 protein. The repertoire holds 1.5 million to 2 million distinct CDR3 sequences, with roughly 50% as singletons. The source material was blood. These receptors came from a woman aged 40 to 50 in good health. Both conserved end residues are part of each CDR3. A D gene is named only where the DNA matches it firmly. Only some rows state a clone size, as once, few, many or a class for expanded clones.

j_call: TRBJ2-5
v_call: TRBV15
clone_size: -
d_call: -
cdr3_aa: CATGRGRTDQETQYF
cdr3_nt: TGTGCCACCGGCAGAGGCCGGACAGACCAAGAGACCCAGTACTTC

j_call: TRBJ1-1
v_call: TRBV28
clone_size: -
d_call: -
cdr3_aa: CASRPKWGNTEAFF
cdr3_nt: TGTGCCAGCAGGCCCAAATGGGGGAACACTGAAGCTTTCTTT

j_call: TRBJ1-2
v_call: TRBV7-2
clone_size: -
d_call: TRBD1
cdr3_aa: CASSHRTGDNGYTF
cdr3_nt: TGTGCCAGCAGCCACAGAACAGGGGATAATGGCTACACCTTC

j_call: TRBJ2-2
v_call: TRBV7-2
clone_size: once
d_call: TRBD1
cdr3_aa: CASSSRQGRNTGELFF
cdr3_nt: TGTGCCAGCAGCTCCAGACAGGGGAGGAACACCGGGGAGCTGTTTTTT

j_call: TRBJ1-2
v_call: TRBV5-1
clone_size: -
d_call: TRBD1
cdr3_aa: CASSLDRGQPPYGYTF
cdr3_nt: TGCGCCAGCAGCTTGGACAGGGGCCAACCGCCCTATGGCTACACCTTC

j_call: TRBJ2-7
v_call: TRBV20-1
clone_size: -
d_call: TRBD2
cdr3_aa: CSARLAGGGEQYF
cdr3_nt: TGCAGTGCTAGGCTAGCGGGGGGCGGCGAGCAGTACTTC

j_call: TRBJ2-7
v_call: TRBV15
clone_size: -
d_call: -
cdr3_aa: CAISRVAGEGSYEQYF
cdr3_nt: TGTGCCATCAGCAGAGTCGCAGGGGAAGGATCCTACGAGCAGTACTTC

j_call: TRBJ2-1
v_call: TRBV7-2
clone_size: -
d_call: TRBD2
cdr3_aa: CASSLAWTSNEQFF
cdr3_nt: TGTGCCAGCAGCTTAGCTTGGACTAGCAATGAGCAGTTCTTC

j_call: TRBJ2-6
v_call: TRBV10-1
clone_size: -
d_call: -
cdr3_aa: CASSESRAVLSGANVLTF
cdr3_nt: TGCGCCAGCAGTGAGTCAAGGGCGGTCCTCTCTGGGGCCAACGTCCTGACTTTC

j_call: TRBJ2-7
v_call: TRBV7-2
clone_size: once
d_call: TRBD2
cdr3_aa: CASSLVRSGGAYEQYF
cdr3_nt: TGTGCCAGCAGCTTAGTCAGGAGCGGGGGGGCCTACGAGCAGTACTTC

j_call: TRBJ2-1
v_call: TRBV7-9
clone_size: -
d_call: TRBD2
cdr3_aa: CASSYARGTSNNEQFF
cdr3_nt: TGTGCCAGCTCATACGCGCGGGGGACCTCAAACAATGAGCAGTTCTTC

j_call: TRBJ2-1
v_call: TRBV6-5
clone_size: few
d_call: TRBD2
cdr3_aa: CASSYYAGTSGNEQFF
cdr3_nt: TGTGCCAGCAGTTACTATGCCGGGACTAGCGGTAATGAGCAGTTCTTC

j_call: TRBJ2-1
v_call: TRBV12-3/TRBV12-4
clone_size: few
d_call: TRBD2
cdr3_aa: CASSFLAGYNEQFF
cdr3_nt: TGTGCCAGCAGTTTCCTAGCGGGGTACAATGAGCAGTTCTTC

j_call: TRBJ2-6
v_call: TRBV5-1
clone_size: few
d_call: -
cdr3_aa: CASRDLGGRVPIVSSGANVLTF
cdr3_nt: TGCGCCAGCAGAGACTTGGGGGGCAGGGTCCCTATAGTCTCATCTGGGGCCAACGTCCTGACTTTC

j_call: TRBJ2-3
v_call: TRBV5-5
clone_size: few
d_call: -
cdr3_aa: CASSFVGRRTSTDTQYF
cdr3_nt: TGTGCCAGCAGCTTCGTTGGCAGGCGGACTAGCACAGATACGCAGTATTTT

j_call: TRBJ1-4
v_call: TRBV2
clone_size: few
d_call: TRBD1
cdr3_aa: CASSATGTGGEKLFF
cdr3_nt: TGTGCCAGCAGTGCTACCGGGACAGGGGGTGAAAAACTGTTTTTT

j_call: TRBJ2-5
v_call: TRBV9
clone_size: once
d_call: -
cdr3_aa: CASSGGGDEIQETQYF
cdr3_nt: TGTGCCAGCAGCGGTGGCGGCGACGAAATACAAGAGACCCAGTACTTC

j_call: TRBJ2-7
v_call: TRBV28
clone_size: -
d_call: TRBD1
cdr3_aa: CASSLETGTVSYEQYF
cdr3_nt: TGTGCCAGCAGCTTAGAGACCGGGACAGTCTCCTACGAGCAGTACTTC

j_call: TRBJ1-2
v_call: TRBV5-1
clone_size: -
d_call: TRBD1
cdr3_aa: CASSVDRDGYIF
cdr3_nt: TGCGCCAGCAGCGTGGACAGGGATGGCTACATCTTC

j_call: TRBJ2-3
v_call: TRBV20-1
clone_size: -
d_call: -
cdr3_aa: CSARGGGRALTDTQYF
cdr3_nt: TGCAGTGCTAGGGGCGGGGGCCGTGCTCTTACAGATACGCAGTATTTT

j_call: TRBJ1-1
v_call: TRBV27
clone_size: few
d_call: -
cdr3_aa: CASSFAFGLHTEAFF
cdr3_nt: TGTGCCAGCAGTTTTGCCTTTGGGCTACACACTGAAGCTTTCTTT

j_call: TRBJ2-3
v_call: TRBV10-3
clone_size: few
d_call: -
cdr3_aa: CAISETLAVSDTQYF
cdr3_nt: TGTGCCATCAGTGAGACGCTAGCAGTATCAGATACGCAGTATTTT

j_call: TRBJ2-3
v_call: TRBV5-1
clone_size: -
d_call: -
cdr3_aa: CASILDGRRDTRYF
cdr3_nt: TGCGCCAGCATCTTGGATGGTAGAAGGGATACGCGGTATTTT

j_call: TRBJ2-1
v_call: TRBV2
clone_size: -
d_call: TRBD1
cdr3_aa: CASSARTGSYNEQFF
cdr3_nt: TGTGCCAGCAGTGCCCGGACAGGGTCCTACAATGAGCAGTTCTTC

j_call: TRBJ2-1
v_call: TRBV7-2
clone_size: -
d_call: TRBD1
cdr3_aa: CASRYTRGQETQFF
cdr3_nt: TGTGCCAGCAGATATACTAGGGGGCAAGAGACCCAGTTCTTC

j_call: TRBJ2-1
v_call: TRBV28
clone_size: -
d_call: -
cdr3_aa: CASGGAPYNEQFF
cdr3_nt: TGTGCCAGCGGGGGGGCCCCCTACAATGAGCAGTTCTTC

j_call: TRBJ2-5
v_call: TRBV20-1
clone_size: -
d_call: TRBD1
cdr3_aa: CSASLTGAKQTQYF
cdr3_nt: TGCAGTGCTAGCCTGACAGGGGCTAAGCAGACCCAGTACTTC

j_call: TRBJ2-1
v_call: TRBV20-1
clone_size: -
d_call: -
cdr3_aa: CSAFSSPGLRRNERFF
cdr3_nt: TGCAGTGCTTTCTCTTCCCCGGGCCTTAGACGCAATGAGCGGTTCTTC

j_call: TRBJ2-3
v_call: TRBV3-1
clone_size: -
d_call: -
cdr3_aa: CASSQAIPDTQYF
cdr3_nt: TGTGCCAGCAGCCAAGCTATTCCAGATACGCAGTATTTT

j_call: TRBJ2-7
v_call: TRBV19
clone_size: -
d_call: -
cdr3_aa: CASSIRGREPYEQYF
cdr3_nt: TGTGCCAGTAGTATAAGAGGCCGGGAACCCTACGAGCAGTACTTC

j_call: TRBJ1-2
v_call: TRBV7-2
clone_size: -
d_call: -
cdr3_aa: CASSLGSWGGVTANYGYTF
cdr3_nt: TGTGCCAGCAGCTTAGGGTCATGGGGCGGGGTCACCGCTAACTATGGCTACACCTTC

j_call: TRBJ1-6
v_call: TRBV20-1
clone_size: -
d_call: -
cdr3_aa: CSATGGNSPLHF
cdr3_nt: TGCAGTGCTACAGGCGGTAATTCACCCCTCCACTTT

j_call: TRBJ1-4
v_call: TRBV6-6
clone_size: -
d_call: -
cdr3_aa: CASSSQEEEKLFF
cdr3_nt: TGTGCCAGCAGTTCCCAGGAAGAAGAAAAACTGTTTTTT

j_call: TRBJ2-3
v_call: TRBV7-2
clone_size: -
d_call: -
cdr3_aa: CASSNQVSLTDTQYF
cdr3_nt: TGTGCCAGCAGCAATCAAGTGTCCCTCACAGATACGCAGTATTTT

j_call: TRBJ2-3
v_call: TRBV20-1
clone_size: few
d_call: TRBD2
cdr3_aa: CSFYSGVTDTQYF
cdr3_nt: TGCAGCTTCTATAGCGGGGTTACAGATACGCAGTATTTT

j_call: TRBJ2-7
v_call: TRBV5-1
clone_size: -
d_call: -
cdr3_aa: CASSLVLGPSYEQYF
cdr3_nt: TGCGCCAGCAGCTTGGTGCTGGGCCCCTCCTACGAGCAGTACTTC

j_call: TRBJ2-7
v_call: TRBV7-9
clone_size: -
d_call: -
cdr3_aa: CASSGRMGGEQYF
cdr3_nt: TGTGCCAGCAGCGGACGGATGGGCGGAGAGCAGTACTTC

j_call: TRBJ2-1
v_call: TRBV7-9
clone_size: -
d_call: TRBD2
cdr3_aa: CASRSQRGNEQFF
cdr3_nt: TGTGCCAGCAGGTCCCAGCGGGGTAATGAGCAGTTCTTC

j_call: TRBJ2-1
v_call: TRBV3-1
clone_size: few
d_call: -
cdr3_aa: CASSQGGLSFNEQFF
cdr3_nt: TGTGCCAGCAGCCAAGGGGGACTTTCCTTCAATGAGCAGTTCTTC

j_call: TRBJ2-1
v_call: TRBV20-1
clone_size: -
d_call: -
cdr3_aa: CSAKRGGFSYNEQFF
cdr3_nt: TGCAGTGCTAAGAGAGGGGGTTTCTCCTACAATGAGCAGTTCTTC

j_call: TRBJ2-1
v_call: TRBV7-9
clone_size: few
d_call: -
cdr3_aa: CASSLVTPVENEQFF
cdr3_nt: TGTGCCAGCAGCTTAGTGACTCCCGTCGAGAATGAGCAGTTCTTC

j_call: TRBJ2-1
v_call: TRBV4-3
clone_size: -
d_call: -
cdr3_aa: CASSQVKSGYNEQFF
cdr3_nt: TGCGCCAGCAGCCAAGTGAAAAGTGGATACAATGAGCAGTTCTTC

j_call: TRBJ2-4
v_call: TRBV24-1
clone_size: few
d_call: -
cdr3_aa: CATSAGTARAKNIQYF
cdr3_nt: TGTGCCACCAGTGCTGGGACGGCTAGAGCCAAAAACATTCAGTACTTC

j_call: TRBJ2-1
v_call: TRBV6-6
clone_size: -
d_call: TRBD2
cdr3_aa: CASSLAGYSSYNEQFF
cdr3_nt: TGTGCCAGCTCCCTAGCGGGGTATAGCTCCTACAATGAGCAGTTCTTC

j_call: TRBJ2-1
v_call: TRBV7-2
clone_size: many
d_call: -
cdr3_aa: CASSLGGTQYNEQFF
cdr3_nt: TGTGCCAGCAGCTTGGGCGGGACACAGTACAATGAGCAGTTCTTC

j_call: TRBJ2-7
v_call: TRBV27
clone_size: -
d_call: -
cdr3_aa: CATRSGSYEQYF
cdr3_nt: TGTGCCACCCGGTCGGGGTCCTACGAGCAGTACTTC

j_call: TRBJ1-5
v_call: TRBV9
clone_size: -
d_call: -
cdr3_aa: CASSVGNSLNQPQHF
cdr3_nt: TGTGCCAGCAGCGTAGGAAACAGCCTAAATCAGCCCCAGCATTTT

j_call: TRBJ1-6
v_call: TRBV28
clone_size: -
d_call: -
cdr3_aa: CASSQKSELGSPLHF
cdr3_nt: TGTGCCAGCAGCCAAAAGTCGGAGTTGGGTTCACCCCTCCACTTT

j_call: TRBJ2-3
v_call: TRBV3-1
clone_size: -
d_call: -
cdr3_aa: CASSCDHPRRGSGTDTQYF
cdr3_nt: TGTGCCAGCAGCTGCGACCATCCCCGAAGGGGGTCCGGCACAGATACGCAGTATTTT

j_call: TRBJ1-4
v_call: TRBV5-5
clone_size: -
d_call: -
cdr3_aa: CASSLEWGNEKLFF
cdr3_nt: TGTGCCAGCAGCTTGGAATGGGGGAATGAAAAACTGTTTTTT

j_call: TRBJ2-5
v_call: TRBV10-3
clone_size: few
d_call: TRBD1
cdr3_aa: CAIMEQGKETQYF
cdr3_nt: TGTGCCATCATGGAACAGGGGAAAGAGACCCAGTACTTC

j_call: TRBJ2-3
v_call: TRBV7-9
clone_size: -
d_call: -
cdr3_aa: CASSVSGKTDTQYF
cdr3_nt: TGTGCCAGCAGCGTATCAGGGAAGACAGATACGCAGTATTTT

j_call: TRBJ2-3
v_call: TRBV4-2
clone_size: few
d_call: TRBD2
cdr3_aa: CASSHPGLANTDTQYF
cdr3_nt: TGTGCCAGCAGCCACCCGGGACTAGCGAACACAGATACGCAGTATTTT

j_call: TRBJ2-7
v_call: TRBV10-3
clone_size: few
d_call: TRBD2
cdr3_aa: CAISASGGAYEQYF
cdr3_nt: TGTGCCATCAGTGCTAGCGGGGGGGCCTACGAGCAGTACTTC